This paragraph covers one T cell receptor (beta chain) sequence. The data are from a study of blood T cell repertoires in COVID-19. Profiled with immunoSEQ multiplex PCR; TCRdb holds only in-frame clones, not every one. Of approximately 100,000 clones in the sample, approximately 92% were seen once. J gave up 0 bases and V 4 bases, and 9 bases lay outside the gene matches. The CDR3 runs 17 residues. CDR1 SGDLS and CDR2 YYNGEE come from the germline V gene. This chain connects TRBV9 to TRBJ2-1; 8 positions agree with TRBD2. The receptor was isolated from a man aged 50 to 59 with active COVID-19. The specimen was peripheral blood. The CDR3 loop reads CASSLRLAPSSYNEQFF. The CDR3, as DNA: TGTGCCAGCAGCCTTCGACTAGCGCCTAGCTCCTACAATGAGCAGTTCTTC.